A single sample gave rise to the 17 T cell receptor beta chains below, sequenced in a study of brain T cells in children with intractable seizures. TCRdb's table, derived via immunoSEQ multiplex PCR, lists solely in-frame clones and lacks some. Of fewer than 80,000 clones listed, 90% to 97% are singletons. Sequenced here: peripheral blood, sampled at surgery. These receptors came from a boy younger than two with focal cortical dysplasia and intractable seizures.

The rearrangement joins TRBV7-9 to TRBJ1-1, with 8 bases identical to TRBD1. The CDR3 sequence is 14 residues long. The junction had 5 bases not matched to a gene; V was cut back by 4 bases and J by 4 bases. The germline gives CDR1 SEHNR, CDR2 FQNEAQ (reference sequence). The CDR3 region is CASSSTGGPTEAFF. The CDR3 region has the DNA TGTGCCAGCAGCTCTACAGGGGGTCCCACTGAAGCTTTCTTT.

The gene calls are TRBV15 and TRBJ2-5; 8 bases match TRBD1. This CDR3 is 13 amino acids long. Germline assignment: CDR1 LNHNV and CDR2 YYDKDF (reference sequence). J gave up 2 bases and V 6 bases, and 2 bases lay outside the gene matches. CDR3: CATRRDRQETQYF. CDR3 in DNA: TGTGCCACCAGAAGGGACAGGCAAGAGACCCAGTACTTC.

This chain uses TRBV3-1 (or the pseudogene TRBV3-2) with TRBJ2-1; D is uncertain. The germline gives CDR1 LGHDT, CDR2 YNNKEL (reference sequence). V was cut by 4 bases and J by 6 bases, with 13 bases left in between. The CDR3 contains 14 residues. CDR3 in DNA: TGTGCCAGCAGCCGGTACGGCCGGACCAATGAGCAGTTCTTC. Its translation: CASSRYGRTNEQFF.

The V and J genes are TRBV3-1 (or the pseudogene TRBV3-2) and TRBJ2-7, with TRBD1 matching 11 bases. This CDR3 is built from 15 residues. Germline V gene lookup returns CDR1 LGHDT and CDR2 YNNKEL (reference sequence). The V gene end was trimmed by 5 bases and the J gene end by 7 bases; junction bases not matched to a gene: 10. The CDR3 protein is CASSYSGTGGLEQYF. As DNA, the CDR3 is TGTGCCAGCAGCTACTCCGGGACAGGGGGGTTGGAGCAGTACTTC.

This clone was counted once. The CDR3 region is CASSVWGTVEKLFF. CDR3 DNA sequence: TGTGCCAGCAGTGTTTGGGGGACAGTAGAAAAACTGTTTTTT. The rearrangement uses TRBV25-1 and TRBJ1-4; 7 nucleotides line up with TRBD1. CDR3 length: 14 amino acids. The V gene's germline CDR1 is MGHDK and CDR2 SYGVNS. Trimming cost V 4 bases and J 8 bases; bases outside gene matches: 7.

This clone was counted once. The V gene is TRBV3-1 (or the pseudogene TRBV3-2), the J gene TRBJ2-7; 11 nucleotides match TRBD1. The length of the CDR3 is 13 residues. Germline loops: CDR1 LGHDT, CDR2 YNNKEL (reference sequence). J was trimmed by 5 bases and V by 8 bases; bases with no gene match: 5. CDR3 DNA sequence: TGTGCCAGCCCCGGGACAGGGGGGAACGAGCAGTACTTC. As protein: CASPGTGGNEQYF.

The V and J genes are TRBV3-1 (or the pseudogene TRBV3-2) and TRBJ2-5; 9 bases align to TRBD2. This CDR3 is built from 16 residues. The J segment lost 0 bases and the V segment lost 1 base, leaving 3 bases of the junction unmatched. Germline V gene data show CDR1 as LGHDT and CDR2 as YNNKEL (reference sequence). CDR3 amino acids: CASSQAGLAHQETQYF. CDR3 DNA: TGTGCCAGCAGCCAAGCGGGACTAGCACACCAAGAGACCCAGTACTTC.

The genes are TRBV3-1 (or the pseudogene TRBV3-2) and TRBJ2-7, with D perhaps matching TRBD1 (5 bases). The CDR3 extends over 15 amino acids. The germline gives CDR1 LGHDT, CDR2 YNNKEL (reference sequence). V was clipped by 4 bases and J by 10 bases, with 23 bases between them. CDR3 nucleotides: TGTGCCAGCAGCCGACAAGCAGGGCTCAAGGGGTCCCAGTACTTC. This sequence encodes CASSRQAGLKGSQYF.

This clone was seen more than once but under ten times. The CDR3 loop is CASSETYEQYF. The CDR3, as DNA: TGTGCCAGCAGTGAAACTTACGAGCAGTACTTC. The J gene is TRBJ2-7, the V gene TRBV6-1, with D unresolved. Germline CDR1 is MNHNS and CDR2 is SASEGT. The CDR3 covers 11 residues. Trimming took 2 bases from V and 4 from J, leaving 3 bases between them.

This sequence joins TRBV5-1 and TRBJ2-3; no definite D call. CDR1 is SGHRS, CDR2 YFSETQ, per germline. There are 16 residues in the CDR3. V lost 3 bases to trimming and J lost 1 base, with 15 bases between them. The CDR3 bases are TGCGCCAGCAGCTCCGACTTCTCAAAACGCACAGATACGCAGTATTTT. It specifies CASSSDFSKRTDTQYF.

This clone was detected once. CDR3 amino acids: CATGTGTSPLHF. The CDR3 DNA follows: TGTGCCACCGGAACAGGGACGTCACCCCTCCACTTT. The chain joins TRBV15 to TRBJ1-6, with a weak D call TRBD1 (6 bases). The V gene lost 8 bases and the J gene lost 10 bases, with 12 bases spanning the gap. CDR1 is LNHNV, CDR2 YYDKDF, per germline (reference sequence). The CDR3 is 12 amino acids.

The V gene is TRBV5-1, the J gene TRBJ2-7; 7 bases fit TRBD1. J gave up 1 base and V 0 bases, and 13 bases lay outside the gene matches. This CDR3 has 18 residues. Germline-derived CDR1 and CDR2 are SGHRS and YFSETQ. The CDR3: CASSLGVYRGYFSYEQYF. CDR3 nucleotides: TGCGCCAGCAGCTTGGGGGTGTACAGGGGATATTTTTCCTACGAGCAGTACTTC.

The genes are TRBV5-6 and TRBJ2-7; D perhaps matches TRBD2 (5 bases). Germline-derived CDR1 and CDR2 are SGHDT and YYEEEE. V was trimmed by 1 base and J by 0 bases, leaving 11 bases between them. This CDR3 contains 15 residues. The CDR3 region has the DNA TGTGCCAGCAGCTTGTGGCGGGCCAGCTCCTACGAGCAGTACTTC. Translated, it gives CASSLWRASSYEQYF.

This clone was observed once. This chain links TRBV20-1 with TRBJ2-7; 8 bases agree with TRBD1. This CDR3 region has 15 residues. The germline V gene encodes CDR1 DFQATT and CDR2 SNEGSKA (reference sequence). Trimming at V came to 4 bases and at J to 4 bases, leaving 12 bases not matched to a gene. This chain's CDR3 is CSATDLQGVRYEQYF. The CDR3 nucleotides are TGCAGTGCTACTGATCTACAGGGGGTGAGGTACGAGCAGTACTTC.

V and J are TRBV28 and TRBJ1-5; D gene ambiguous. The CDR3 contains 13 residues. Per germline, CDR1 MDHEN and CDR2 SYDVKM. V was pared by 1 base and J by 5 bases, with 6 bases between. As DNA, the CDR3 is TGTGCCAGCAGTTTATTTGCGGATCAGCCCCAGCATTTT. This translates into CASSLFADQPQHF.

This chain connects TRBV11-2 to TRBJ1-4; D is undetermined. The V end lost 1 base, the J end lost 2 bases, and 8 bases lay between the germline ends. The V gene's germline CDR1 is SGHAT and CDR2 FQNNGV. The CDR3 is 15 amino acids. This chain's CDR3 is CASSLGISTNEKLFF. DNA of the CDR3: TGTGCCAGCAGCTTAGGGATTAGTACTAATGAAAAACTGTTTTTT.

This clone was seen only once. This sequence joins TRBV7-2 and TRBJ2-7, with D tentatively TRBD1 or TRBD2 (5 bases each). The ends were cut back, 1 base at V and 6 bases at J, with 16 bases in the middle. The CDR3 contains 15 residues. Germline values: CDR1 SGHTA, CDR2 FQGNSA. The CDR3 reads CASSLEAGAVVEQYF. The CDR3 DNA sequence: TGTGCCAGCAGCTTAGAAGCCGGGGCGGTCGTCGAGCAGTACTTC.